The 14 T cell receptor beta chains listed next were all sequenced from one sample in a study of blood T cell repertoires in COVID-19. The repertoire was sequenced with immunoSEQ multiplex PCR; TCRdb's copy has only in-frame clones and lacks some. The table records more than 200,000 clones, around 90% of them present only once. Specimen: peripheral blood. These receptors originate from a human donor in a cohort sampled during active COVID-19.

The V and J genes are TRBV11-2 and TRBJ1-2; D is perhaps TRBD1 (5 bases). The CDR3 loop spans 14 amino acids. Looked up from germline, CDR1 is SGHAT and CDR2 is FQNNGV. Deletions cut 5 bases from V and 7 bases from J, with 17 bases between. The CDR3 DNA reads TGTGCCAGCAGCCCCGCCTGGGGGGGTGGTGGCTACACCTTC. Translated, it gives CASSPAWGGGGYTF.

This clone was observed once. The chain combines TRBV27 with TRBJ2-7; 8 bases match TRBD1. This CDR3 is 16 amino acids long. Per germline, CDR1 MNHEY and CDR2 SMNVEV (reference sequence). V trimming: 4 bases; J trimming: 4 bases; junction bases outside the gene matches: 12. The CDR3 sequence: CASSSQQGDPLYEQYF. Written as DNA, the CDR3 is TGTGCCAGCAGTTCCCAACAGGGGGACCCCCTATACGAGCAGTACTTC.

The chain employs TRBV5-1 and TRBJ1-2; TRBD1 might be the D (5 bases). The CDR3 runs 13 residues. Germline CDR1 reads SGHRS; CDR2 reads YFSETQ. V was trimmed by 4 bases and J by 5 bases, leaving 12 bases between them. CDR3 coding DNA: TGCGCCAGCAGCGTTTCGGGGGAATATGGCTACACCTTC. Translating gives CASSVSGEYGYTF.

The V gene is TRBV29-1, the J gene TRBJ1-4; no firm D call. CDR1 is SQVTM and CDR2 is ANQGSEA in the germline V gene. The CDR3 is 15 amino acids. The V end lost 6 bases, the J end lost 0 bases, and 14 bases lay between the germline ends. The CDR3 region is CSVRFRLATNEKLFF. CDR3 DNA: TGCAGCGTCCGTTTTAGATTAGCAACTAATGAAAAACTGTTTTTT.

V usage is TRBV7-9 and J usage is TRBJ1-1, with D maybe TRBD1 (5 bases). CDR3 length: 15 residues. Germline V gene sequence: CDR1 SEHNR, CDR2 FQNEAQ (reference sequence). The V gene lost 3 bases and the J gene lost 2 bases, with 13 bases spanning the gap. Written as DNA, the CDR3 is TGTGCCAGCAGCTTTATCGCAGGGCCAAACACTGAAGCTTTCTTT. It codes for CASSFIAGPNTEAFF.

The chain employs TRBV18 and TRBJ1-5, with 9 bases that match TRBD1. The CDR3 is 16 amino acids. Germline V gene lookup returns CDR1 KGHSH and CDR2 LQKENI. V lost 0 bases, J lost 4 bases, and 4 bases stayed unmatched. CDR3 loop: CASSPPGQGVNQPQHF. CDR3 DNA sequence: TGTGCCAGCTCACCACCGGGACAGGGTGTGAATCAGCCCCAGCATTTT.

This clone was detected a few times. In DNA form, the CDR3 reads TGTGCCAGCAGCTTAGGCGACTTGGGGAGACAGCAGTTCTTC. Translation: CASSLGDLGRQQFF. The chain joins TRBV11-2 to TRBJ2-1, with D possibly being TRBD2 (5 bases). Germline CDR1 reads SGHAT; CDR2 reads FQNNGV. The CDR3 has 14 amino acids. The V and J ends lost 1 base and 11 bases respectively, with 15 bases between them.

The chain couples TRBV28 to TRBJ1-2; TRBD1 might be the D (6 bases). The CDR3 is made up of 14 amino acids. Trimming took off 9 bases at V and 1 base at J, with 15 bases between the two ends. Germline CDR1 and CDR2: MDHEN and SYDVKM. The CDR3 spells CASNTGRLNYGYTF. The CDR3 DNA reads TGTGCCAGTAACACAGGGAGACTTAACTATGGCTACACCTTC.

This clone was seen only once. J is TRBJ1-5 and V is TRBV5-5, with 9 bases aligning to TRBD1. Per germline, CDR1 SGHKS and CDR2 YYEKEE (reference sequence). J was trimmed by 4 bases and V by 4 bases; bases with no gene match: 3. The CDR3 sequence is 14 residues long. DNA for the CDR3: TGTGCCAGCAGCAAGACAGGGGGGAATCAGCCCCAGCATTTT. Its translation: CASSKTGGNQPQHF.

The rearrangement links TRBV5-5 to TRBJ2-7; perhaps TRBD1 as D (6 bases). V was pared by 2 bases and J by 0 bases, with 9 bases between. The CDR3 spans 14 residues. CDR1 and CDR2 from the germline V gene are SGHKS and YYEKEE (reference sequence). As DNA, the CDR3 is TGTGCCAGCAGCTTATTGGACAGCTCCTACGAGCAGTACTTC. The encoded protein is CASSLLDSSYEQYF.

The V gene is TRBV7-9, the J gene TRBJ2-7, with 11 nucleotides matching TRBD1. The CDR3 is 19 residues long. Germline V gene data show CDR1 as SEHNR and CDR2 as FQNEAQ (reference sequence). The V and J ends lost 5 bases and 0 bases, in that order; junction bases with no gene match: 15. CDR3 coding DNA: TGTGCCAGCAGCCCCCCGGTGGACAGGGGGCTTCGAGACTCCTACGAGCAGTACTTC. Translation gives CASSPPVDRGLRDSYEQYF.

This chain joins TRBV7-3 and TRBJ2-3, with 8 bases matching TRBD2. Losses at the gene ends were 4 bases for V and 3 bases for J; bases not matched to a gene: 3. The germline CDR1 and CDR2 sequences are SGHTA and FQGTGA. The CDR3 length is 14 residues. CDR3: CASSYSGTTDTQYF. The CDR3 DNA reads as TGTGCCAGCAGCTATAGCGGGACGACAGATACGCAGTATTTT.

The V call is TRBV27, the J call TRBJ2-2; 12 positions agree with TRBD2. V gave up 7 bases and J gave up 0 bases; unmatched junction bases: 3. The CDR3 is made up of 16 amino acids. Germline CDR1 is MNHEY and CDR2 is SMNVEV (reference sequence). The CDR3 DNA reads TGTGCCAGCACTAGGACTAGCGGGGCGAACACCGGGGAGCTGTTTTTT. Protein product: CASTRTSGANTGELFF.

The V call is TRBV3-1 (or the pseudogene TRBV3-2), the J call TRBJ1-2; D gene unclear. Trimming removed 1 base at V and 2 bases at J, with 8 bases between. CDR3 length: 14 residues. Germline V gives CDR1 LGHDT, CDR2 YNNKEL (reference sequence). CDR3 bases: TGTGCCAGCAGCCAAGTGTCCACAAACTATGGCTACACCTTC. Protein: CASSQVSTNYGYTF.